The present T cell receptor beta chain was sequenced within a study of shared clonotypes between healthy human individuals. About the research overall: A few men and a couple of women, aged 18 to 49, were donors.

This CDR3 region has 13 residues. Deletions cut 1 base from V and 12 bases from J, with 15 bases between. Germline V gene sequence: CDR1 LNHDA, CDR2 SQIVND (reference sequence). Free of recent acute infections or vaccinations, the donors were healthy HIV-negative adults. General study results and limits: The genetic and exposure-history diversity represented was limited by few donors. Depth of sequencing was expected to influence donor clonotype sharing.

Clones were read by immunoSEQ multiplex PCR, and TCRdb kept only the in-frame ones, dropping some. The table records 450,000 or so clones, around 77% of them present only once. This clone appeared a single time. Its antigen remains unidentified. This receptor was taken from a woman aged 40 to 55 in good health. Some clones in this sample may be carry-over from other donors' samples. The sequenced sample was PBMCs. This chain connects TRBV19 to TRBJ1-2, with D perhaps TRBD1 (6 bases). The CDR3 here is CASSIGGPGDHTF. The CDR3 coding sequence is TGTGCCAGTAGTATAGGAGGGCCAGGGGACCACACCTTC.